The 10 T cell receptor beta chains below all came from one sample that was sequenced in a study of cytomegalovirus exposure and HLA in healthy donors. This PCR relied on a set of 60 Vbeta primers and 13 Jbeta primers. The assay was immunoSEQ multiplex PCR, and TCRdb's table has in-frame clones only and misses some. The profile shows under 200,000 clones, about four fifths of them singletons. Sequencing input: PBMCs. These receptors all come from a woman between 50 and 59 years old in good health and CMV-seropositive.

The V gene is TRBV28, the J gene TRBJ2-7, with 8 bases identical to TRBD1. This CDR3 has 14 amino acids. Trimming cost V 2 bases and J 5 bases; bases outside gene matches: 5. Germline V gives CDR1 MDHEN, CDR2 SYDVKM. The CDR3 is CASSLNHRGDEQYF. CDR3 in DNA: TGTGCCAGCAGTTTAAATCACAGGGGGGACGAGCAGTACTTC. The full variable domain, completed using reference TRBV28 and TRBJ2-7, is DVKVTQSSRYLVKRTGEKVFLECVQDMDHENMFWYRQDPGLGLRLIYFSYDVKMKEKGDIPEGYSVSREKKERFSLILESASTNQTSMYLCASSLNHRGDEQYFGPGTRLTVT.

This clone was observed a single time. J is TRBJ2-7 and V is TRBV18; 7 nucleotides align to TRBD1. Germline V gene data show CDR1 as KGHSH and CDR2 as LQKENI. This CDR3 has 15 residues. V lost 2 bases, J lost 5 bases, and 9 bases stayed unmatched. The CDR3 spells CASSPVDRTVNEQYF. CDR3 coding DNA: TGTGCCAGCTCACCAGTGGACAGGACTGTGAACGAGCAGTACTTC.

The V gene is TRBV4-3, the J gene TRBJ1-2; D gene uncertain. CDR1 and CDR2 from the germline V gene are LGHNA and YSLEER. Trimming pared 2 bases from V and 4 bases from J, leaving 14 bases between. This CDR3 has 15 residues. CDR3 DNA sequence: TGCGCCAGCAGCCAAACGATCGGGGTTATCTATGGCTACACCTTC. Translating it yields CASSQTIGVIYGYTF.

V is TRBV28 and J is TRBJ1-4; TRBD1 agrees at 8 bases. Germline V gene sequence: CDR1 MDHEN, CDR2 SYDVKM. The V segment lost 5 bases and the J segment 4 bases; nucleotides outside the gene matches: 9. CDR3 length: 16 amino acids. The CDR3 coding sequence is TGTGCCAGCAGTACCCTTGGACAGGGATTTAATGAAAAACTGTTTTTT. Its protein product is CASSTLGQGFNEKLFF.

Only a few counts were recorded for this clone. The V gene is TRBV6-5, the J gene TRBJ1-1, with a tentative D call TRBD1 (6 bases). CDR1 is MNHEY and CDR2 is SVGAGI in the germline V gene. The CDR3 has 16 amino acids. Between the trimmed V and J ends, which lost 2 bases and 5 bases, there was a span of 18 bases. The chain's CDR3 is CASSYRWTDRSTEAFF. Here the CDR3 DNA reads TGTGCCAGCAGTTACCGATGGACAGATAGAAGTACTGAAGCTTTCTTT.

The chain uses TRBV4-2 and TRBJ1-2; TRBD1 is a possible D gene (6 bases). The V end was cut by 5 bases, the J end by 5 bases, with 18 bases between. The germline CDR1 and CDR2 sequences are LGHNA and YNFKEQ. The CDR3 sequence is 15 residues long. CDR3 in DNA: TGTGCCAGCAGCTCAACACCGGCAGGGGATTATGGCTACACCTTC. It specifies CASSSTPAGDYGYTF.

This chain links TRBV7-2 with TRBJ2-3, with D maybe TRBD2 (6 bases). Trimming took 0 bases from V and 3 from J, leaving 10 bases between them. Germline assignment: CDR1 SGHTA and CDR2 FQGNSA. The CDR3 totals 15 residues. The CDR3 loop is CASSLAAGTTDTQYF. As DNA, the CDR3 is TGTGCCAGCAGCTTAGCGGCGGGAACGACAGATACGCAGTATTTT. The variable domain in full, with the rest retrieved from reference TRBV7-2 and TRBJ2-3, is GAGVSQSPSNKVTEKGKDVELRCDPISGHTALYWYRQSLGQGLEFLIYFQGNSAPDKSGLPSDRFSAERTGGSVSTLTIQRTQQEDSAVYLCASSLAAGTTDTQYFGPGTRLTVL.

This clone turned up a few times. This rearrangement joins TRBV5-1 to TRBJ2-2; D may be TRBD2 (5 bases). CDR1 and CDR2 (germline): SGHRS, YFSETQ. The CDR3 loop spans 16 amino acids. V lost 2 bases, J lost 0 bases, and 11 bases lay in between. The CDR3 protein is CASSLLLAANTGELFF. The DNA of the CDR3 is TGCGCCAGCAGCTTATTGCTAGCAGCGAACACCGGGGAGCTGTTTTTT.

The chain uses TRBV5-1 and TRBJ1-2; 7 nucleotides match TRBD1. The V gene end was trimmed by 4 bases and the J gene end by 3 bases; junction bases not matched to a gene: 9. Germline-derived CDR1 and CDR2 are SGHRS and YFSETQ. The CDR3 runs 15 residues. This CDR3 reads CASSNPWTGDYGYTF. The CDR3 DNA reads TGCGCCAGCAGCAACCCTTGGACAGGTGACTATGGCTACACCTTC.

This CDR3 reads CASSVRETQYF. The CDR3 DNA sequence: TGTGCCTCTTCCGTCCGAGAGACCCAGTACTTC. The chain employs TRBV6-6 and TRBJ2-5; unclear D gene. The CDR3 has 11 residues. The V and J ends lost 11 bases and 4 bases respectively, with 11 bases between them. CDR1 is MNHNY, CDR2 SVGAGI, per germline (reference sequence).